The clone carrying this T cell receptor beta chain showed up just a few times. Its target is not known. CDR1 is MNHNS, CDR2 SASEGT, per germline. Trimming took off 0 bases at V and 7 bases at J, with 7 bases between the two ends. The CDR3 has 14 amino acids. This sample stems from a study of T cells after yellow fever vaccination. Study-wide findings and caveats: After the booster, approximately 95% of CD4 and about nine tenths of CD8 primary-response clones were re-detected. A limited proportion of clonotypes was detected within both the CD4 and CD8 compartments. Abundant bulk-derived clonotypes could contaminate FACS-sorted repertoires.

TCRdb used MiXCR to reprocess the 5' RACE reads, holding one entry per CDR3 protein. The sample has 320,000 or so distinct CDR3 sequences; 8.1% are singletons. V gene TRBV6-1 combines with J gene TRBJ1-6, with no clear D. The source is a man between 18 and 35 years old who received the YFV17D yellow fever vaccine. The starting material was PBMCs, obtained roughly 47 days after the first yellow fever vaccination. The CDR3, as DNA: TGTGCCAGCAGTGAAGCCGGCTCCAATTCACCCCTCCACTTT. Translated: CASSEAGSNSPLHF.